One T cell receptor beta chain is described in this entry. The target antigen is unknown. This CDR3 is 15 amino acids long. Trimming left V 3 bases short and J 4 bases short, with 15 bases between. Looked up from germline, CDR1 is LNHDA and CDR2 is SQIVND (reference sequence). The data are from a study of cytomegalovirus exposure and HLA in healthy donors. Study-level points and caveats: In a later analysis, an Asian-associated ancestry cluster reportedly showed fewer N-insertions than the approximately 610-donor mean.

Primers included in the PCR were 60 Vbeta and 13 Jbeta primers. Some clones are missing from TCRdb's copy, which holds only in-frame ones; the method was immunoSEQ multiplex PCR. The data show 100,000 to 150,000 clones, with roughly 80% seen just once and 2.5% to 3.5% held by the top ten. The chain couples TRBV19 to TRBJ1-2; no clear D. This receptor was taken from a woman aged 45-59 years in good health and CMV-seronegative. The source material was PBMCs. The CDR3 reads CASSIQPGISYGYTF. DNA for the CDR3: TGTGCCAGTAGTATCCAACCCGGGATCTCCTATGGCTACACCTTC.